The 10 T cell receptor beta chains given below trace back to one sample, sequenced in a study of shared clonotypes between healthy human individuals. The method was immunoSEQ multiplex PCR; TCRdb's version includes in-frame clones alone and lacks a portion of them. The sample has a few million clones; 90% to 95% are singletons. Naive CD8 cells were CD45RO-negative, positively selected for CCR7, excluding terminally differentiated effector memory CD45RA+ cells. The material sequenced was naive CD8+ T cells from PBMCs. These receptors all stem from a young man in good health. Some clones in this sample may be carry-over from other donors' samples.

This rearrangement joins TRBV19 to TRBJ2-7; 9 nucleotides match TRBD1. Germline CDR1 is LNHDA and CDR2 is SQIVND (reference sequence). This CDR3 is 14 amino acids long. V lost 10 bases, J lost 3 bases, and 10 bases stayed unmatched. CDR3 bases: TGTGCCACCGCACAGGGGGCTCTGTACTACGAGCAGTACTTC. It translates to CATAQGALYYEQYF.

CDR3 sequence: CASSPDSNSNQPQHF. The CDR3, as DNA: TGTGCCAGCAGTCCGGACAGTAATAGCAATCAGCCCCAGCATTTT. V usage is TRBV6-1 and J usage is TRBJ1-5; perhaps TRBD1 as D (6 bases). Germline V gives CDR1 MNHNS, CDR2 SASEGT. The CDR3 extends over 15 amino acids. Trimming took 5 bases from V and 0 from J, leaving 11 bases between them.

The V gene is TRBV27, the J gene TRBJ2-7; 10 bases fit TRBD1. Germline CDR1 and CDR2: MNHEY and SMNVEV (reference sequence). The V gene end was trimmed by 9 bases and the J gene end by 4 bases; junction bases not matched to a gene: 12. CDR3 length: 15 residues. The CDR3 protein is CASQTGGGTGYEQYF. In DNA form, the CDR3 reads TGTGCCAGTCAGACAGGGGGCGGGACGGGGTACGAGCAGTACTTC.

Only one count was recorded for this clone. The chain links TRBV28 to TRBJ2-3; weak D call: TRBD2 (6 bases). The V gene's germline CDR1 is MDHEN and CDR2 SYDVKM. This CDR3 is 16 amino acids long. Trimming left V 1 base short and J 6 bases short, with 17 bases between. CDR3 protein: CASSLFHPGAADTQYF. In DNA form, the CDR3 reads TGTGCCAGCAGTTTATTTCATCCGGGAGCGGCGGATACGCAGTATTTT.

Only a few counts were recorded for this clone. The same CDR3 arises from other DNA sequences in this sample as well. The chain couples TRBV4-1 to TRBJ1-2; D is unresolved. V lost 1 base to trimming and J lost 5 bases, with 11 bases between them. This CDR3 has 14 amino acids. The V gene's germline CDR1 is MGHRA and CDR2 YSYEKL. Here the CDR3 DNA reads TGCGCCAGCAGCCAAGTAGGGCCTGGGTATGGCTACACCTTC. Translation: CASSQVGPGYGYTF.

V is TRBV6-5 and J is TRBJ2-1; a possible D gene is TRBD2 (6 bases). The V and J ends lost 8 bases and 7 bases respectively, with 15 bases between them. The CDR3 is 13 residues long. Per germline, CDR1 MNHEY and CDR2 SVGAGI. CDR3 loop: CASGRRVGNEQFF. The CDR3 nucleotides read TGTGCCAGCGGTAGGAGGGTCGGTAATGAGCAGTTCTTC.

The V call is TRBV4-3, the J call TRBJ2-7, with TRBD2 identical over 9 bases. The V and J ends lost 0 bases and 9 bases, in that order; junction bases with no gene match: 12. The CDR3 has 16 amino acids. The germline V gene encodes CDR1 LGHNA and CDR2 YSLEER. DNA for the CDR3: TGCGCCAGCAGCCAAGATTTTCTGGCGGGAGGGCCGGGGCAGTACTTC. Its translation is CASSQDFLAGGPGQYF.

V usage is TRBV15 and J usage is TRBJ2-7; D not resolved. The CDR3 has 16 residues. V was cut by 0 bases and J by 3 bases, with 15 bases left in between. From germline, CDR1 is LNHNV and CDR2 YYDKDF (reference sequence). CDR3 in amino acids: CATSRDKLGPYYEQYF. The CDR3 coding sequence is TGTGCCACCAGCAGAGATAAGCTCGGTCCCTACTACGAGCAGTACTTC.

The V call is TRBV6-6, the J call TRBJ2-2, with 7 bases aligning to TRBD1. The CDR3 is 15 residues long. The germline CDR1 and CDR2 sequences are MNHNY and SVGAGI (reference sequence). J gave up 6 bases and V 7 bases, and 11 bases lay outside the gene matches. The CDR3 DNA follows: TGTGCCAGCACCACCCGACAGGGTAACTCCGGGGAGCTGTTTTTT. Translating it yields CASTTRQGNSGELFF.

This rearrangement joins TRBV7-3 to TRBJ1-5; no clear D gene. CDR3 length: 13 residues. The V end lost 5 bases, the J end lost 4 bases, and 9 bases lay between the germline ends. The germline gives CDR1 SGHTA, CDR2 FQGTGA. The CDR3 sequence: CASSPFRNQPQHF. CDR3 bases: TGTGCCAGCAGCCCCTTCAGAAATCAGCCCCAGCATTTT.